These 3 T cell receptor beta chains were all obtained from the same sample, sequenced in a study of cytomegalovirus exposure and HLA in healthy donors (dated by TCRdb to 2017 to 2019). Libraries came from the immunoSEQ multiplex PCR assay. The multiplex PCR relied on a mix of 60 forward primers for TCR Vbeta segments and 13 reverse primers for TCR Jbeta segments. TCRdb provides this immuneACCESS table in a form limited to in-frame rearrangements. Some clones are lacking; in checked studies, under half of them reflect an unresolved V gene, and why the rest are absent is not known. This sample comprises about 120,000 clones, around 86% of them detected only once. The ten biggest clones cover more than 1.5% of the sample. The source material was PBMCs. The receptors were gathered from a middle-aged man in good health and CMV-seronegative.

The CDR3 protein is CASSYPGSYEQYF. The CDR3 DNA reads as TGTGCCAGCAGTTACCCCGGTTCCTACGAGCAGTACTTC. The V call is TRBV6-5, the J call TRBJ2-7, with unresolved D. There are 13 residues in the CDR3. Germline values: CDR1 MNHEY, CDR2 SVGAGI. Trimming took off 2 bases at V and 1 base at J, with 6 bases between the two ends.

The chain combines TRBV28 with TRBJ2-3, with 8 bases fitting TRBD2. J gave up 4 bases and V 3 bases, and 6 bases lay outside the gene matches. Germline-derived CDR1 and CDR2 are MDHEN and SYDVKM. The CDR3 length is 15 residues. CDR3 in amino acids: CASSFSGGASDTQYF. CDR3 coding DNA: TGTGCCAGCAGTTTCAGCGGGGGAGCCTCAGATACGCAGTATTTT.

The chain recombines TRBV7-6 with TRBJ2-5; 10 positions match TRBD1. V lost 5 bases and J lost 9; bases outside the gene matches: 9. CDR3 size: 14 residues. The germline V gene encodes CDR1 SGHVS and CDR2 FNYEAQ. CDR3 in amino acids: CASSQPGQGPSQYF. CDR3 DNA: TGTGCCAGCAGCCAACCGGGACAGGGGCCCTCCCAGTACTTC.